This T cell receptor beta chain originates from a study of blood T cells in healthy people across ages. This clonotype has a handful of counts. Its antigen is not identified. The germline V gene encodes CDR1 DFQATT and CDR2 SNEGSKA (reference sequence). The V end lost 6 bases, the J end lost 3 bases, and 14 bases lay between the germline ends. The CDR3 has 13 amino acids. Every donor provided approximately 9.2 milliliters of peripheral blood. Then a second PCR, running roughly 7 to 11 cycles, was carried out with a sample-barcoded 5' primer and a J-beta primer mix. TCRdb recomputed calls from the 5' RACE reads with MiXCR, one row per CDR3 protein. The repertoire holds a few hundred thousand distinct CDR3 sequences, with roughly half as singletons. General observations from the study: As age increased, TCR beta diversity per million T cells fell in a roughly linear fashion. Samples with more naive T cells showed higher observed beta diversity.

V gene TRBV20-1 combines with J gene TRBJ1-1; no firm D call. The sequence came from a man aged 60 to 75 in good health. Sequenced input: blood. The CDR3 loop is CSAAEIGYTEAFF. The DNA for the CDR3 is TGCAGTGCCGCCGAAATCGGGTACACTGAAGCTTTCTTT.